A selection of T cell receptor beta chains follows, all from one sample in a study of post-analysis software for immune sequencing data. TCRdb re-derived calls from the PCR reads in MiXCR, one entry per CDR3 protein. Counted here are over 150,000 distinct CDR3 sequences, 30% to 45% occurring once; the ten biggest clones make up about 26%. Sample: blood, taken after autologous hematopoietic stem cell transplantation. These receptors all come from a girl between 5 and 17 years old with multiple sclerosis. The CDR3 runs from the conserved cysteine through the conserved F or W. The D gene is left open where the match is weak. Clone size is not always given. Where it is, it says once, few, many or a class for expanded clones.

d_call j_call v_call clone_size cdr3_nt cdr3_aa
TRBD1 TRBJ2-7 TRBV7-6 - TGTGCCAGCAGCCCCGGGACAGGTCTTGTCGAGCAGTACTTC CASSPGTGLVEQYF
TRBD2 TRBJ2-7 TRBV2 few TGTGCCAGCAGTTCTCAGCGGGAGTTCTCCTACGAGCAGTACTTC CASSSQREFSYEQYF
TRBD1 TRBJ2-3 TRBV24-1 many TGTGCCACCTGCCCGGGACAGGGCACAGATACGCAGTATTTT CATCPGQGTDTQYF
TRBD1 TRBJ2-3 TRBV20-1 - TGCAGTGCTACACCGGGACAGGGCAGCACAGATACGCAGTATTTT CSATPGQGSTDTQYF
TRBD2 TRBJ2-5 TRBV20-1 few TGCAGTGCCCCAGGACGTAGCGGGGTGGAGACCCAGTACTTC CSAPGRSGVETQYF
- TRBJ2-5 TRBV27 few TGTGCCAGCAGCTCCACATTGGGGCAGACCCAGTACTTC CASSSTLGQTQYF
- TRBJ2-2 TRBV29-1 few TGCAGCGTTGGTCAGCACTCGAACACCGGGGAGCTGTTTTTT CSVGQHSNTGELFF
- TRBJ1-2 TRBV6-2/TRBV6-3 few TGTGCCAGCGCTACTCGACGCGGAGGGGCCGACAACTATGGCTACACCTTC CASATRRGGADNYGYTF
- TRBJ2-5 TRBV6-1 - TGTGCCAGCAGTGAACCTTACCGGGGGCGGTACCAAGAGACCCAGTACTTC CASSEPYRGRYQETQYF
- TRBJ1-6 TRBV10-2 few TGCGCCAGCAGTGAGGGGCGGTGGGATTCACCCCTCCACTTT CASSEGRWDSPLHF
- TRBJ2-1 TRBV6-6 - TGTGCCACCACTTTCGTGGCCCCCTACAATGAGCAGTTCTTC CATTFVAPYNEQFF